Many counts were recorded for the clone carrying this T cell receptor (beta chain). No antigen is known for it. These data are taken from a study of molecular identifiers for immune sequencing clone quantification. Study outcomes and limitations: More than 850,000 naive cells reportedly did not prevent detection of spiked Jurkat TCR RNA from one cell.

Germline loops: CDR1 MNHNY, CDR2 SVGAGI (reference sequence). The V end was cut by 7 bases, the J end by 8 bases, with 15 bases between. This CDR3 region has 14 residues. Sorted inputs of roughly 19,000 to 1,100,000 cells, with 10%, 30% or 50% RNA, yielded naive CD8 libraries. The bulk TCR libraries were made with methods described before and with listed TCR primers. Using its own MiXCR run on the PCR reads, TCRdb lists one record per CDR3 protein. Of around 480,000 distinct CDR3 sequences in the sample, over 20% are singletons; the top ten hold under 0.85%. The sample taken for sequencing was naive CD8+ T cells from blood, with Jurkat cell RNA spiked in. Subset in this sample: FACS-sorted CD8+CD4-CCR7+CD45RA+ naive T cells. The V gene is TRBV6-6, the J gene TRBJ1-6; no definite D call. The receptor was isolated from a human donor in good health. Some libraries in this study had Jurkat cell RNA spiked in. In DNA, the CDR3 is TGTGCCAGCACATTCGGCTCGTTCTATTCACCCCTCCACTTT. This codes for CASTFGSFYSPLHF.